The source of this T cell receptor beta chain is a study of blood T cell repertoires in COVID-19 (dated by TCRdb to the early 2020s). As for the study more broadly: Samples from collaborators originated in the United States, Italy and Spain and spanned both the acute and convalescent phases of COVID-19. The material from the prospective study consisted of cDNA or gDNA derived from T cells, B-cell-depleted T cells, or PBMCs. Deeply sampled blood TCRbeta repertoires from subjects exposed to, actively infected with, or recovered from COVID-19 were included in the dataset. The repertoires were released in a freely available public database intended as a resource for research on the immune response to SARS-CoV-2. The samples were drawn from the first 160 participants of the ongoing ImmuneRACE study and from 1,254 subjects provided by 6 global collaborators. A de-identified subject ID, COVID-19 status, age in years and sex were almost always included in the sample metadata. Where available, HLA class I and class II types were taken from metadata supplied by the sample provider and were not determined by assay-based typing. Overall results and qualifications from the work: Clinical and demographic metadata were provided uncurated, with the amount varying by source and participant.

V lost 0 bases and J lost 7 bases, and the count of bases not matched to a germline gene is 1. According to the germline V gene (reference sequence), CDR1 reads SGHNT and CDR2 reads YYREEE. The CDR3 contains 12 residues, cysteine and phenylalanine counted. Of the read, only the CDR3 DNA is kept; its 36 bases are in frame from base 1. Participants in the prospective study were aged about 18 to 89 years, lived in under 30 United States geographic areas, and enrolled through a virtual design. To assign participants to cohorts, the prospective study relied on clinical history that participants themselves reported in a screening survey and a study questionnaire. For ImmuneRACE Cohort 3, a participant was defined as recovered based on two consecutive negative NP/OP PCR tests, clearance by a healthcare professional, or resolution of symptoms. In the prospective study, whole blood, serum and a nasopharyngeal or oropharyngeal swab were collected from each participant by mobile phlebotomists. Prospective study participants could optionally give additional blood draws and questionnaires over an approximately 2-month period. Blood samples from the prospective study were shipped frozen or at room temperature prior to DNA extraction.

This clone occurred a few times. There is no known antigen for this receptor. Base qualities are not recorded, but no much larger clone differs from it by a single base. TCRbeta CDR3 regions were amplified from genomic DNA by means of the immunoSEQ Assay, a bias-controlled multiplex PCR. Per the authors' processing: The number of nucleated cells in each sample was estimated from the amplification of reference gene primers within the assay. To quantify the absolute abundance of each unique TCRbeta CDR3 rearrangement, sequence reads were collapsed and filtered. Productive Simpson clonality was computed per sample as the square root of Simpson's diversity index over productive rearrangements. TCRdb's version of the immuneACCESS table is confined to in-frame rearrangements and falls short of the full clone set. An unresolved V gene accounts for under half of the shortfall where checked; the remainder is of unknown origin. For V, J and clone size, that table is used; D and trimming come from the DNA. The table for this sample lists 300,000 or so clones; about 85% of them were counted only once. The ten largest make up approximately 6% of the sample.

Sample: PBMCs or T cells enriched from blood (not recorded which). This sequence uses TRBV5-4 and TRBJ2-7, with 7 junctional bases fitting TRBD1. The clonotype originates from a woman under 40 who had recovered from COVID-19. The CDR3 region has the sequence CASSLDRGEQYF. The DNA sequence follows: TGTGCCAGCAGCTTGGACAGGGGTGAGCAGTACTTC.